Each of the 8 T cell receptor beta chains below was sequenced from the same sample in a study of T cells after yellow fever vaccination. TCRdb used MiXCR to reprocess the 5' RACE reads, holding one entry per CDR3 protein. The table has about 350,000 distinct CDR3 sequences, 4.1% seen once. The input for sequencing was PBMCs, taken 5 days after the yellow fever booster vaccination. All receptors derive from a man aged 18 to 29 who received the YFV17D yellow fever vaccine.

This clonotype has at least ten counts. The CDR3 loop is CASRARANEQFF. In nucleotides, the CDR3 is TGCGCCAGCAGGGCCAGGGCCAATGAGCAGTTCTTC. The rearrangement joins TRBV4-1 to TRBJ2-1; TRBD1 might be the D (5 bases). Germline V CDR1 and CDR2: MGHRA, YSYEKL. The CDR3 consists of 12 residues. V lost 6 bases and J 6 bases, leaving 9 bases between the germline ends.

This clonotype was seen only a few times. The genes are TRBV20-1 and TRBJ1-5, with D tentatively TRBD1 (5 bases). V gave up 3 bases and J gave up 6 bases, with 18 bases separating them. The germline gives CDR1 DFQATT, CDR2 SNEGSKA (reference sequence). The CDR3 contains 15 residues. CDR3 nucleotide sequence: TGCAGTGCTAGTACCCCCGGGGCAGGATCTCAGCCCCAGCATTTT. This translates into CSASTPGAGSQPQHF.

This clonotype was detected a few times. DNA for the CDR3: TGCGCCAGCAGCCAATCTTTGAGGGTTGAAAGTGAAAAACTGTTTTTT. Residues: CASSQSLRVESEKLFF. This chain uses TRBV4-3 with TRBJ1-4; D is unclear. CDR3 length equals 16 residues. V dropped 2 bases and J dropped 7 bases, with 17 bases sitting between them. CDR1 and CDR2 (germline): LGHNA, YSLEER.

The V and J genes are TRBV6-5 and TRBJ1-6, with a possible D match to TRBD1 (6 bases). CDR3 length: 16 residues. The V gene's germline CDR1 is MNHEY and CDR2 SVGAGI. V lost 3 bases and J 7 bases, leaving 16 bases between the germline ends. CDR3 loop: CASSYVGGGPNSPLHF. In nucleotides, the CDR3 is TGTGCCAGCAGTTATGTGGGGGGCGGCCCGAATTCACCCCTCCACTTT.

This clonotype was seen a few times. This chain links TRBV2 with TRBJ2-7; unclear D gene. The CDR3 covers 14 residues. V was clipped by 3 bases and J by 3 bases, with 12 bases between them. Looked up from germline, CDR1 is SNHLY and CDR2 is FYNNEI. Here the CDR3 DNA reads TGTGCCAGCAGTGATCGGCAGAAATTCTACGAGCAGTACTTC. Translating gives CASSDRQKFYEQYF.

V and J are TRBV20-1 and TRBJ2-3; D unclear. The CDR3 consists of 13 residues. Trimming stripped 2 bases from V and 2 bases from J, with 8 bases between. The V gene's germline CDR1 is DFQATT and CDR2 SNEGSKA (reference sequence). The CDR3 DNA is TGCAGTGCTAGATCGACTGACACAGATACGCAGTATTTT. It encodes CSARSTDTDTQYF.

The V and J genes are TRBV27 and TRBJ1-1, with 7 bases fitting TRBD1. The CDR3 length is 14 residues. J lost 6 bases, V lost 3 bases, and 7 bases had no gene match. Germline lookup yields CDR1 MNHEY and CDR2 SMNVEV (reference sequence). CDR3 DNA sequence: TGTGCCAGCAGTTTTAACAGGGGAAGGTCTGAAGCTTTCTTT. Translated, it gives CASSFNRGRSEAFF.

The chain recombines TRBV7-2 with TRBJ1-6; D is unclear. This CDR3 contains 16 residues. V was trimmed by 5 bases and J by 3 bases, leaving 14 bases between them. Germline CDR1 is SGHTA and CDR2 is FQGNSA. CDR3 protein: CASSPGSGNYNSPLHF. CDR3 DNA: TGTGCCAGCAGCCCCGGAAGTGGCAACTATAATTCACCCCTCCACTTT.